This entry is about one T cell receptor beta chain. The data derive from a study of shared clonotypes between healthy human individuals. Assay used: immunoSEQ multiplex PCR; TCRdb lists only in-frame clones, some missing. The top ten hold roughly 24% of the sample, which has roughly 110,000 clones, over 65% seen once. Trimming removed 4 bases from V and 6 bases from J; junction bases left unmatched: 9. This CDR3 has 14 amino acids. Looked up from germline, CDR1 is SGDLS and CDR2 is YYNGEE. The rearrangement links TRBV9 to TRBJ1-2; TRBD1 aligns across 7 bases. This sequence was found in a woman aged 25 to 39 in good health. Material for sequencing was memory CD8+ T cells sorted from blood. Stated subset: CD45RO+ cells pooled with CCR7-negative TemRA cells. The CDR3 DNA sequence: TGTGCCAGCAGCTTTCAGGGGGAGTGGGATGGCTACACCTTC. Amino acids: CASSFQGEWDGYTF.